This entry concerns a single T cell receptor (beta chain). H&E slides confirmed each diagnosis, reviewed by two pathologists independently. These data originate in a study of immune evolution from preneoplasia to lung adenocarcinoma. Turning to the study itself: HLA loss of heterozygosity: roughly 6.6% AIS, about 14% MIA, about 30% ADC, none AAH.

Repertoires were generated with immunoSEQ multiplex PCR, while TCRdb's copy carries only in-frame clones and drops some. The sample lists approximately 9,600 clones; about 80% were seen once. Losses at the gene ends were 2 bases for V and 6 bases for J; bases not matched to a gene: 14. The germline V gene encodes CDR1 SGHDT and CDR2 YYEEEE. This CDR3 spans 16 amino acids. The chain links TRBV5-6 to TRBJ2-7, with 7 nucleotides matching TRBD2. The origin of this receptor is a person aged 60-79 years with lung adenocarcinoma. Sequencing was carried out using FFPE lung adenocarcinoma in situ tissue. The CDR3 protein is CASSFGRLAASSEQYF. The CDR3 region has the DNA TGTGCCAGCAGCTTTGGACGGCTAGCGGCCTCTTCCGAGCAGTACTTC.